A selection of T cell receptor beta chains follows, all from one sample in a study of CD8 T cells in ankylosing spondylitis. From the 5' RACE reads, TCRdb called clonotypes with MiXCR, one entry per CDR3 protein. Of 700,000 or so distinct CDR3 sequences in the sample, around a fifth were seen once. Sequencing input: blood, either unsorted or a sorted T cell fraction (not recorded which). Source of these receptors: a male donor with ankylosing spondylitis. CDR3s leave out the opening cysteine and the closing phenylalanine or tryptophan.

v_gene: TRBV2
len: 14
j_gene: TRBJ2-2
CDR3aa: ASSPNRDYNTGELF

v_gene: TRBV3-1
len: 14
j_gene: TRBJ2-1
CDR3aa: ASSQLLAGAYNEQF

v_gene: TRBV3-1
len: 15
j_gene: TRBJ2-7
CDR3aa: ASSPPWDRGRPYEQY

v_gene: TRBV4-1
len: 12
j_gene: TRBJ2-5
CDR3aa: ASSHPTGLETQY

v_gene: TRBV20-1
len: 11
j_gene: TRBJ2-1
CDR3aa: SARTSGSTGQF

v_gene: TRBV28
len: 13
j_gene: TRBJ2-1
CDR3aa: ASRLRTSGRGEQF

v_gene: TRBV5-5
len: 14
j_gene: TRBJ2-7
CDR3aa: ASSRIAGTGSHEQY

v_gene: TRBV5-1
len: 13
j_gene: TRBJ2-1
CDR3aa: ASSLLAGGPGEQF

v_gene: TRBV5-6
len: 12
j_gene: TRBJ2-1
CDR3aa: ASRRRDGVNEQF

v_gene: TRBV25-1
len: 12
j_gene: TRBJ1-1
CDR3aa: ASSDGGPSTEAF

v_gene: TRBV6-2/TRBV6-3
len: 15
j_gene: TRBJ1-1
CDR3aa: ASSRRDRGRKSTEAF

v_gene: TRBV12-3/TRBV12-4
len: 10
j_gene: TRBJ2-1
CDR3aa: ASRTGEDEQF

v_gene: TRBV7-8
len: 12
j_gene: TRBJ2-3
CDR3aa: ASSGLGWGDTQY

v_gene: TRBV12-3/TRBV12-4
len: 16
j_gene: TRBJ2-7
CDR3aa: ASSLARGGGSVSYEQY

v_gene: TRBV12-3/TRBV12-4
len: 12
j_gene: TRBJ1-6
CDR3aa: ASSALVGVSPLH

v_gene: TRBV13
len: 13
j_gene: TRBJ1-1
CDR3aa: ASSYRGPKNTEAF